This TCR beta chain originates from a study of blood T cell repertoires in COVID-19 (dated by TCRdb to about 2020). The study in broad terms: The collaborator samples originated in the United States, Italy and Spain and spanned the acute and convalescent phases of COVID-19. The prospective study material was composed of cDNA or gDNA derived from T cells, B-cell-depleted T cells, or PBMCs. Subjects who had been exposed to COVID-19, were actively infected with it, or had recovered from it provided the deeply sampled blood TCRbeta repertoires that made up the dataset. The repertoires were made available in a free public database intended to serve as a resource for research on the immune response to SARS-CoV-2. Samples came from the ongoing ImmuneRACE study (first 160 participants) plus 1,254 subjects from 6 global collaborators. Sample metadata almost always included a de-identified subject ID, COVID-19 status, age in years and sex. Where HLA class I and class II types were available, the types were taken from metadata supplied by the sample provider, not from assay-based typing. What the work shows at the level of the full study, not this receptor alone: The quantity of clinical and demographic metadata differed by source and by participant and was supplied without curation.

The collaborating institutions used their own protocols to collect whole blood in K2EDTA tubes. For TCRbeta analysis, collaborators shipped samples in one of three forms: frozen whole blood, isolated PBMCs, or DNA extracted from either of those sample types. TCRbeta CDR3 regions were amplified from genomic DNA using the immunoSEQ Assay, a bias-controlled multiplex PCR. Turning to the authors' computational methods: Within the assay, amplification of reference gene primers was used to estimate how many nucleated cells each sample contained. To quantify the absolute abundance of each unique TCRbeta CDR3 rearrangement, sequence reads were collapsed and filtered. For each sample, productive Simpson clonality was calculated by taking the square root of Simpson's diversity index across productive rearrangements. TCRdb carries this immuneACCESS record with in-frame sequences only. Its versions omit some clonotypes, under half of them owing to an unresolved V gene in the studies checked, with the rest unexplained. V, J and clone size were drawn from that table, and D and trimming were deduced from the DNA. Counted in this sample were approximately 180,000 clones; 82% of them appeared once. The ten most abundant clones make up 8.4% of the sample.

V is pruned by 4 bases and J by 5 bases, leaving 15 bases of the junction without a gene match. Reading from cysteine to phenylalanine, the CDR3 counts 17 amino acids. The CDR3 DNA has 51 bases and is translated from base 1. Via the germline V gene (reference sequence), CDR1 is LGHDT and CDR2 YNNKEL. A note on this clone: Its specific antigen is unknown. No much larger clone exists at a distance of one base, and base qualities are not known.

The sequenced sample was peripheral blood. Recombination joined TRBV3-1 (or the pseudogene TRBV3-2) with TRBJ2-3; 7 bases in between match TRBD2. The TCR sequence derives from a woman between 70 and 85 years old with acute or convalescent COVID-19. The DNA sequence is TGTGCCAGCAGCCGGACCGCCTGGGGGAGGGAGGAAGATACGCAGTATTTT. The encoded protein is CASSRTAWGREEDTQYF.